This TCR beta chain was captured in a study of regulatory T cells in long-lasting Graves disease. Documented time point: newly diagnosed GD, antithyroid drugs for less than 3 months. Generation of the TCR library employed RNA extracted from PBMCs. The sample holds many counts of this clonotype. According to the study, TCR beta libraries were built with iRepertoire HTBI primers and CDR3-region Arm-PCR. MiXCR was run by TCRdb on the multiplex PCR reads, yielding one entry per CDR3 protein. This sample carries fewer than 450,000 distinct CDR3 sequences, about 15% of them seen once, and the ten largest clones take approximately 7.8%. Trimming shortened V by 2 bases and J by 2 bases, and 7 bases separated the two germline ends. Germline V gene data show CDR1 as SGHNT and CDR2 as YENEEA. CDR3 length: 14 residues. The same data also went into a second study, on T cells in Graves' hyperthyroidism and ophthalmopathy.

The chain links TRBV11-3 to TRBJ2-1, with no clear D. Sequences were derived from peripheral blood mononuclear cells (PBMCs), sampled at new diagnosis, from a patient treated with antithyroid drugs. This receptor was taken from a woman in her thirties or forties with Graves disease. The CDR3 coding sequence is TGTGCCAGCAGCTTACCCCTCACCTACAATGAGCAGTTCTTC. It specifies CASSLPLTYNEQFF.